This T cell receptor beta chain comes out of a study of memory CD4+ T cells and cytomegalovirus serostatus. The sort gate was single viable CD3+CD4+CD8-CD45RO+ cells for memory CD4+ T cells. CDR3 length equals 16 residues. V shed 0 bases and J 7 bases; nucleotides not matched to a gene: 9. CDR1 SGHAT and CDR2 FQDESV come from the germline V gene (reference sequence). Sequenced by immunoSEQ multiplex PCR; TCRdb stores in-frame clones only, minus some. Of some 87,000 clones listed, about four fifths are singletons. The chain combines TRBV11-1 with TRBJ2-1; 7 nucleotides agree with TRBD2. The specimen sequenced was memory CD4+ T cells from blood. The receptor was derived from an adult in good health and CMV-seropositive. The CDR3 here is CASSLALGAGLNEQFF. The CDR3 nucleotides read TGTGCCAGCAGCTTAGCGTTGGGAGCGGGACTGAATGAGCAGTTCTTC.